The next 12 T cell receptor beta chains were all read from a single sample in a study of T cells expressing NK-cell markers. TCRdb reprocessed the 5' RACE reads and keeps a single row for each CDR3 protein, giving no DNA. This sample's table reports about 260,000 distinct CDR3 sequences. The sequencing sample was made of blood T cells: a sorted CD56 or NKG2C T cell subset, CD4+ or CD8+ T cells, or bulk PBMC T cells (not recorded which). Source of these receptors: a woman aged 18 to 75 in good health.

V is TRBV20-1 and J is TRBJ1-5; TCRdb selects TRBD1, and the lack of DNA leaves this call unchecked. The germline gives CDR1 DFQATT, CDR2 SNEGSKA (reference sequence). The CDR3 is 18 residues long. CDR3 in amino acids: CSARDRYRGRIRSQPQHF.

The V and J genes are TRBV20-1 and TRBJ2-3; there is no DNA to check the TCRdb D call of TRBD1. The CDR3 consists of 16 residues. Germline V gene lookup returns CDR1 DFQATT and CDR2 SNEGSKA (reference sequence). CDR3 region: CSAWDSRQRSTDTQYF.

The chain couples TRBV20-1 to TRBJ2-2; TCRdb reports TRBD2, a call that lacks DNA to check it against. Germline V gene lookup returns CDR1 DFQATT and CDR2 SNEGSKA (reference sequence). The CDR3 is 16 amino acids. CDR3 in amino acids: CSARDPSGRVNGELFF.

V usage is TRBV7-2 and J usage is TRBJ2-4; no DNA is available, so the TRBD2 call from TCRdb remains unchecked. Germline assignment: CDR1 SGHTA and CDR2 FQGNSA. The CDR3 spans 13 residues. CDR3 loop: CASSHGGLDIQYF.

This chain links TRBV20-1 with TRBJ2-7; lacking DNA, the TRBD1 call made by TCRdb goes unchecked. The CDR3 spans 15 residues. Germline CDR1 and CDR2: DFQATT and SNEGSKA (reference sequence). The chain's CDR3 is CSAPSIRQGGYEQYF.

The rearrangement joins TRBV7-2 to TRBJ1-6. From germline, CDR1 is SGHTA and CDR2 FQGNSA. This CDR3 has 14 amino acids. CDR3 loop: CASSLVRTNSPLHF.

The V and J genes are TRBV24-1 and TRBJ2-3; checking the TCRdb D call of TRBD1 is not possible without DNA. The CDR3 has 17 amino acids. The germline V gene has CDR1 KGHDR and CDR2 SFDVKD. This CDR3 reads CATSDPSPKQGADTQYF.

The chain has TRBV6-2 or TRBV6-3 and TRBJ2-4; lacking DNA, the TRBD1 call made by TCRdb goes unchecked. CDR1 is MNHEY, CDR2 SVGEGT, per germline. The CDR3 has 15 residues. The CDR3 protein is CASRHRELAKNIQYF.

V gene TRBV5-1 combines with J gene TRBJ2-5; TCRdb proposes TRBD1, but this gene call is untestable without DNA. This CDR3 is 15 amino acids long. Germline CDR1 and CDR2: SGHRS and YFSETQ. The chain's CDR3 is CASSSGQGAHETQYF.

V and J are TRBV20-1 and TRBJ1-1; TCRdb picks TRBD1, but there is no DNA to check that call. The CDR3 consists of 14 residues. Germline lookup yields CDR1 DFQATT and CDR2 SNEGSKA (reference sequence). The CDR3 is CSARETGLNTEAFF.

The CDR3 region is CASSPDSGANVLTF. The V gene is TRBV7-2, the J gene TRBJ2-6. The length of the CDR3 is 14 residues. Germline-derived CDR1 and CDR2 are SGHTA and FQGNSA.

This chain links TRBV4-2 with TRBJ2-7; TCRdb proposes TRBD2, but this gene call is untestable without DNA. Germline V gene data show CDR1 as LGHNA and CDR2 as YNFKEQ. The CDR3 has 18 residues. Here the CDR3 reads CASSQGDGLAGATGEQYF.